The sequence of this T cell receptor beta chain was determined in a study of T cell changes during pregnancy in multiple sclerosis. The V end was cut by 5 bases, the J end by 3 bases, with 14 bases between. This CDR3 has 14 residues. Germline V gene lookup returns CDR1 LNHDA and CDR2 SQIVND (reference sequence). TCRdb keeps only in-frame clones here, not all; method: immunoSEQ multiplex PCR. Of 45,000 to 70,000 clones listed, 92% were seen once; the top ten hold about 0.64%. The chain couples TRBV19 to TRBJ2-7; TRBD2 is a possible D gene (6 bases). The sequencing used CD4+ T cells from peripheral blood mononuclear cells, collected after pregnancy. This receptor was obtained from a female donor with multiple sclerosis, enrolled in a pregnancy study. CDR3 nucleotide sequence: TGTGCCAGTAGTGGAGGGACCGAATACTACGAGCAGTACTTC. This codes for CASSGGTEYYEQYF.